The source of this T cell receptor beta chain is a study of control samples from healthy donors and cancer patients. A single count supports this clone. Germline values: CDR1 MDHEN, CDR2 SYDVKM. Trimming removed 6 bases from V and 2 bases from J, with 10 bases in between. The CDR3 is made up of 13 amino acids. Clones were read by immunoSEQ multiplex PCR, and TCRdb kept only the in-frame ones, dropping some. Found here are 150,000 to 200,000 clones, around 88% of them singletons; the top ten hold approximately 1.8%. This TCR came from a man between 18 and 29 years old in good health. The rearrangement uses TRBV28 and TRBJ1-1, with D tentatively TRBD1 (5 bases). Sequences were obtained from blood. The chain's CDR3 is CASRRGGNTEAFF. The CDR3 coding sequence is TGTGCCAGCAGAAGGGGAGGTAACACTGAAGCTTTCTTT.